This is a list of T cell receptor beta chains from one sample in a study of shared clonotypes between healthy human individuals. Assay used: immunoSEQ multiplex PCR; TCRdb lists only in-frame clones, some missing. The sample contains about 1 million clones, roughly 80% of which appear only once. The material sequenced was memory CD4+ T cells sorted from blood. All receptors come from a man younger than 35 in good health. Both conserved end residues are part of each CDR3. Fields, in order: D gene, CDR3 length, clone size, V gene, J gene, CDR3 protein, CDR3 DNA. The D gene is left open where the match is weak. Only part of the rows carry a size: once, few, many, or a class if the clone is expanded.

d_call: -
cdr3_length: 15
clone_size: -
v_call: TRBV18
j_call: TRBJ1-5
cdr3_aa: CASSPQSDYNQPQHF
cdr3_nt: TGTGCCAGCTCACCCCAATCGGACTACAATCAGCCCCAGCATTTT

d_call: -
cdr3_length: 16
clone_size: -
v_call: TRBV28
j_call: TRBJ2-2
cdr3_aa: CASMADRGANTGELFF
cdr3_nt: TGTGCCAGCATGGCAGATAGGGGCGCGAACACCGGGGAGCTGTTTTTT

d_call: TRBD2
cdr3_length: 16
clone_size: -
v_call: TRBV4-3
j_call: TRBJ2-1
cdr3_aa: CASSQEGTSGIGEQFF
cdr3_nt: TGCGCCAGCAGCCAGGAAGGGACTAGCGGGATTGGTGAGCAGTTCTTC

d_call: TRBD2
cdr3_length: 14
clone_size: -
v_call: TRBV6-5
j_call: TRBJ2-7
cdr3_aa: CASSLRGGTYEQYF
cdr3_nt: TGTGCCAGCAGCCTGCGGGGGGGCACCTACGAGCAGTACTTC

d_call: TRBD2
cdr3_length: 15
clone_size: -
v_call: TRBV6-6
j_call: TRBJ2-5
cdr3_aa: CASSYRGPGGETQYF
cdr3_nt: TGTGCCAGCAGTTACCGCGGTCCGGGGGGGGAGACCCAGTACTTC

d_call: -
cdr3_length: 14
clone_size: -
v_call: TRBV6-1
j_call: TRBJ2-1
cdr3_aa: CASSVTGVLGEQFF
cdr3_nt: TGTGCCAGCAGTGTGACCGGGGTGCTGGGTGAGCAGTTCTTC

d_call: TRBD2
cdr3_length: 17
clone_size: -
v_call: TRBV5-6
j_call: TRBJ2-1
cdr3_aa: CASSLASSGKNYNEQFF
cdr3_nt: TGTGCCAGCAGCTTGGCCTCTAGCGGGAAGAACTACAATGAGCAGTTCTTC

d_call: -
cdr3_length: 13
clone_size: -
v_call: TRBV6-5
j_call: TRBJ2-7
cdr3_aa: CASSRARDYEQYF
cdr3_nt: TGTGCCAGCAGTAGGGCCAGGGACTACGAGCAGTACTTC

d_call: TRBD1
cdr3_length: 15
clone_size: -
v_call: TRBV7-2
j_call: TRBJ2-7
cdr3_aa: CASSLTGTGAYEQYF
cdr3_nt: TGTGCCAGCAGTCTCACCGGGACAGGGGCCTACGAGCAGTACTTC

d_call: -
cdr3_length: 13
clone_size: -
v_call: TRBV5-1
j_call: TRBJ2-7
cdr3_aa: CASSPVPNYEQYF
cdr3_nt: TGCGCCAGCAGCCCTGTCCCTAACTACGAGCAGTACTTC

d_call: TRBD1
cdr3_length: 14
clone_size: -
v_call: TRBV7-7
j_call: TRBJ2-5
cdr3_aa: CASSQTGVGETQYF
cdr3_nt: TGTGCTAGCAGCCAGACAGGGGTTGGGGAGACCCAGTACTTC

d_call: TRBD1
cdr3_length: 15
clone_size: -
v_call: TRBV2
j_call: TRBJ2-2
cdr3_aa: CASSPGQGVFGELFF
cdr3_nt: TGTGCCAGCAGCCCGGGACAGGGAGTTTTCGGGGAGCTGTTTTTT

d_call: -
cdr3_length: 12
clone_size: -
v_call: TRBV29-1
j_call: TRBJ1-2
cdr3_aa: CSVEVGEDGYTF
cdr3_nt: TGCAGCGTTGAAGTAGGGGAGGATGGCTACACCTTC

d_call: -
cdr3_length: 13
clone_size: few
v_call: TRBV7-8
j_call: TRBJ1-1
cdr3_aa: CASSYRVSTEAFF
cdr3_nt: TGTGCCAGCAGTTACAGGGTGAGCACTGAAGCTTTCTTT

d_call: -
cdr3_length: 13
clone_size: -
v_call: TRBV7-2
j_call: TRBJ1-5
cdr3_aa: CASSSRAGGPQHF
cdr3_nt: TGTGCCAGCAGCTCCCGTGCCGGGGGGCCCCAGCATTTT

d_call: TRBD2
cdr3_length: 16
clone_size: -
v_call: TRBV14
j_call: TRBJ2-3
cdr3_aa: CASSHPGLAGGYTQYF
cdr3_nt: TGTGCCAGCAGCCATCCGGGACTAGCGGGGGGATATACGCAGTATTTT

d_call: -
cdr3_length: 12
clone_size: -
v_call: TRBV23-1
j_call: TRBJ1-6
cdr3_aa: CASSQSPEPLHF
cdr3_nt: TGCGCCAGCAGTCAATCCCCCGAGCCCCTCCACTTT

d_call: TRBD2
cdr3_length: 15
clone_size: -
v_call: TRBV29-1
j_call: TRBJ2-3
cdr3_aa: CSVVLAGMSTDTQYF
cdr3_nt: TGCAGCGTTGTACTAGCGGGGATGAGCACAGATACGCAGTATTTT

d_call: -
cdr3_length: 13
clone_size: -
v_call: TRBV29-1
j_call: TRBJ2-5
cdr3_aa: CSVDGALQETQYF
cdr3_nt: TGCAGCGTTGACGGGGCTTTACAAGAGACCCAGTACTTC

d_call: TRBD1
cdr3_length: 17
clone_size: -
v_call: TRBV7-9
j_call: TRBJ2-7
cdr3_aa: CASSLAKTGGSSYEQYF
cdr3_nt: TGTGCCAGCAGCTTAGCAAAGACAGGGGGCAGCTCCTACGAGCAGTACTTC

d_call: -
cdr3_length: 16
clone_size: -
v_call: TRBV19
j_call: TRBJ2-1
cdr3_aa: CASSLQGQSSYNEQFF
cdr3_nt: TGTGCCAGTAGTCTGCAGGGACAAAGCTCCTACAATGAGCAGTTCTTC

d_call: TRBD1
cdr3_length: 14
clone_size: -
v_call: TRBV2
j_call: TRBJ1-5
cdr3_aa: CASSGDRGNQPQHF
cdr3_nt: TGTGCCAGCAGTGGGGACAGGGGGAATCAGCCCCAGCATTTT

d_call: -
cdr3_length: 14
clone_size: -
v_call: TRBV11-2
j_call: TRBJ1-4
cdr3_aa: CASSPRDTGEKLFF
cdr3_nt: TGTGCCAGCAGCCCCAGGGACACTGGGGAAAAACTGTTTTTT

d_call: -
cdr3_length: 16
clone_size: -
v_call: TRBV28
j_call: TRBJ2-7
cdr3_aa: CASSPAGGGYYYEQYF
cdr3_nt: TGTGCCAGCAGTCCCGCAGGGGGGGGGTACTATTACGAGCAGTACTTC

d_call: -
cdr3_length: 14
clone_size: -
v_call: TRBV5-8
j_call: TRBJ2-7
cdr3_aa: CASNAQGTAEEQYF
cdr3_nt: TGTGCCAGCAACGCACAGGGTACGGCGGAGGAGCAGTACTTC

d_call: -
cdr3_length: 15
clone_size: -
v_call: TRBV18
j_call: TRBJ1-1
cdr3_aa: CASSPPSRENTEAFF
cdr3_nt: TGTGCCAGCTCACCCCCCTCCAGGGAGAACACTGAAGCTTTCTTT

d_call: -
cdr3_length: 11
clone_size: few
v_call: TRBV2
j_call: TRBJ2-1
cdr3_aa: CATHSRNEQFF
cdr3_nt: TGTGCCACCCACAGTAGGAATGAGCAGTTCTTC

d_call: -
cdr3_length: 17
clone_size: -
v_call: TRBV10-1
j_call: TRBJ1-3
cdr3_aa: CARLEGSGGVPGNTIYF
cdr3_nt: TGCGCCAGACTAGAGGGTTCGGGGGGGGTTCCTGGAAACACCATATATTTT

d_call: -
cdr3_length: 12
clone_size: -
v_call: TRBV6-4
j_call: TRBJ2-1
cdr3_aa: CASSDQGNEQFF
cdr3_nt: TGTGCCAGCAGTGACCAGGGGAATGAGCAGTTCTTC

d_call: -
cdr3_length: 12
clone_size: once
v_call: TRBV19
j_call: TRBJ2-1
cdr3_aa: CASTQGGKEQFF
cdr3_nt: TGTGCCAGTACCCAAGGCGGGAAGGAGCAGTTCTTC

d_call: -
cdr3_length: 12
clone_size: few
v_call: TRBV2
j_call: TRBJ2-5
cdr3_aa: CASRDNQETQYF
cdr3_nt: TGTGCCAGCCGGGACAACCAAGAGACCCAGTACTTC

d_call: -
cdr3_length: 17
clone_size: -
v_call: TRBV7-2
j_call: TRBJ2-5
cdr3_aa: CASSLGSVNTRGETQYF
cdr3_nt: TGTGCCAGCAGCTTAGGGTCCGTCAATACCAGAGGAGAGACCCAGTACTTC

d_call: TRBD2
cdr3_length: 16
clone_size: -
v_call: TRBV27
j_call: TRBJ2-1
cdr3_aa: CASSSGTSGGLGEQFF
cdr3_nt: TGTGCCAGCAGTTCGGGGACTAGCGGGGGTCTGGGTGAGCAGTTCTTC

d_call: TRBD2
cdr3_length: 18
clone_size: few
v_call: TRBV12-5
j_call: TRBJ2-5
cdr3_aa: CASGLAGTSGTYRETQYF
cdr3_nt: TGTGCTAGTGGTTTGGCCGGGACTAGCGGGACATATCGCGAGACCCAGTACTTC

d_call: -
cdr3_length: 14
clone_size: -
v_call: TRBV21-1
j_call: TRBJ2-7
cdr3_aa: CASAGLAGKYEQYF
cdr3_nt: TGTGCCAGCGCAGGACTAGCGGGAAAATACGAGCAGTACTTC

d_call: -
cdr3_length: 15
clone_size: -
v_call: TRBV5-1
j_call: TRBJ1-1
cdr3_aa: CASSFGDQGSTEAFF
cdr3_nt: TGCGCCAGCAGCTTTGGAGACCAGGGGAGCACTGAAGCTTTCTTT

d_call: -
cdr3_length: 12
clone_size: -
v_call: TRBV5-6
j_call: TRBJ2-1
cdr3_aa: CASSSTHNEQFF
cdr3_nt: TGTGCCAGCAGCTCTACGCACAATGAGCAGTTCTTC

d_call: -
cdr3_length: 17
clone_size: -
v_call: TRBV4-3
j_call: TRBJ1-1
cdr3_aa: CASSQDLTGSPRTEAFF
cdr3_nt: TGCGCCAGCAGCCAAGATCTAACCGGGAGCCCGAGGACTGAAGCTTTCTTT

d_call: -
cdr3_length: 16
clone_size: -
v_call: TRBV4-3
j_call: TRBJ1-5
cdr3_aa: CASSQDLIRGNQPQHF
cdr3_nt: TGCGCCAGCAGCCAAGATTTAATAAGAGGGAATCAGCCCCAGCATTTT

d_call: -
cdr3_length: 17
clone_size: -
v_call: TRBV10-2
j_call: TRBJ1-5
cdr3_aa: CASSVRALGASNQPQHF
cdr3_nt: TGCGCCAGCAGTGTTAGGGCATTGGGGGCCAGCAATCAGCCCCAGCATTTT

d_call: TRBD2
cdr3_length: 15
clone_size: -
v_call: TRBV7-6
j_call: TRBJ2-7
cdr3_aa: CASSPGEGASYEQYF
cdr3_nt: TGTGCCAGCAGCCCGGGGGAGGGAGCCTCCTACGAGCAGTACTTC

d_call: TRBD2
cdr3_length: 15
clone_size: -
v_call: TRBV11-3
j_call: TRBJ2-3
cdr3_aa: CASSLGSSGANTQYF
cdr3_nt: TGTGCCAGCAGCTTAGGGTCTAGCGGGGCAAATACGCAGTATTTT

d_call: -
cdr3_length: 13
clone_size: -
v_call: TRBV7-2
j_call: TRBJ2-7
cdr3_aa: CASSSPLGYEQYF
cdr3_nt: TGTGCCAGCAGCTCTCCTCTGGGCTACGAGCAGTACTTC

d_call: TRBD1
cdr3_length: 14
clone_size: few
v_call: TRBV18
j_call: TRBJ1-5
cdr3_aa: CASSGQGNGQPQHF
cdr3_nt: TGTGCCAGCTCGGGACAGGGTAACGGTCAGCCCCAGCATTTT

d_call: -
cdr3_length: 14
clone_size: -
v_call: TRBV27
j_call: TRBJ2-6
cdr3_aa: CASSGGFGANVLTF
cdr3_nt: TGTGCCAGCAGTGGGGGGTTTGGGGCCAACGTCCTGACTTTC

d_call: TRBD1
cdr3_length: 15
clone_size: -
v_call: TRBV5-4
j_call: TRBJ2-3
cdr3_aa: CASSISGGSTDTQYF
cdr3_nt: TGTGCCAGCAGCATTTCAGGGGGTAGCACAGATACGCAGTATTTT